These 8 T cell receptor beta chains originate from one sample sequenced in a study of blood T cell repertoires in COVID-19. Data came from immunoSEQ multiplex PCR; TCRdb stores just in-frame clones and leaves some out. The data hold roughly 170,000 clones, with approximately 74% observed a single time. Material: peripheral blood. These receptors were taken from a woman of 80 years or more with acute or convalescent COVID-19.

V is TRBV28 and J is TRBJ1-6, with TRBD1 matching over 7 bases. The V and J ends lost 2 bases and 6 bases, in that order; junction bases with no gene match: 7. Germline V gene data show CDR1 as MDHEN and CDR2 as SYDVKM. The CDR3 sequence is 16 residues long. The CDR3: CASSLLGTAVNSPLHF. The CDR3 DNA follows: TGTGCCAGCAGTTTACTCGGGACAGCGGTTAATTCACCCCTCCACTTT.

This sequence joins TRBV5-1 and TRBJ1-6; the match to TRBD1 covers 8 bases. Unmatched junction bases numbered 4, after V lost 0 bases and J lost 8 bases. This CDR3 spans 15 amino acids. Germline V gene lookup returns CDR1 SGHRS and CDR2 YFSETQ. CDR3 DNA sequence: TGCGCCAGCAGCTTGGCCGGGACAGGTTATTCACCCCTCCACTTT. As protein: CASSLAGTGYSPLHF.

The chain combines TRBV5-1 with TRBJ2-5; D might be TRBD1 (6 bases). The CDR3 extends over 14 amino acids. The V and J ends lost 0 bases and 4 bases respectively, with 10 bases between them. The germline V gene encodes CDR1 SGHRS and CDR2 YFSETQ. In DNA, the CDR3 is TGCGCCAGCAGCTTGGGCAGGGGAGTAGAGACCCAGTACTTC. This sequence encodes CASSLGRGVETQYF. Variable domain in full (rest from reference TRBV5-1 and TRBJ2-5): KAGVTQTPRYLIKTRGQQVTLSCSPISGHRSVSWYQQTPGQGLQFLFEYFSETQRNKGNFPGRFSGRQFSNSRSEMNVSTLELGDSALYLCASSLGRGVETQYFGPGTRLLVL.

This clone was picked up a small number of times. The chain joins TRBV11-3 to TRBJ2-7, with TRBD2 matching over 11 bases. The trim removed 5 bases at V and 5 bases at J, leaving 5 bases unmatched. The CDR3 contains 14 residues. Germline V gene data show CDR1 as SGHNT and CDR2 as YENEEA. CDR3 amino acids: CASSPTSGNDEQYF. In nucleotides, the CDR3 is TGTGCCAGCAGCCCGACTAGCGGGAATGACGAGCAGTACTTC.

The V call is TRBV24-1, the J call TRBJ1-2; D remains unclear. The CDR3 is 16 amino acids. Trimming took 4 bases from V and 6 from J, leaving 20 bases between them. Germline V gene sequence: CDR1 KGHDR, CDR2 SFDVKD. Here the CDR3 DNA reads TGTGCCACCAGTGAAAGTAGAGGGAGGGAGAACCATGGCTACACCTTC. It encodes CATSESRGRENHGYTF.

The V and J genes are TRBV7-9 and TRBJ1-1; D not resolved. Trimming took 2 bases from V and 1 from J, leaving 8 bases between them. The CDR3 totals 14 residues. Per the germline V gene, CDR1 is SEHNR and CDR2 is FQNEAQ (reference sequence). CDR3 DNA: TGTGCCAGCAGCTTATCTTGGGCGAACACTGAAGCTTTCTTT. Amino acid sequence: CASSLSWANTEAFF.

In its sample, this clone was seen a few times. The CDR3 region is CASSPRTASETQYF. The DNA of the CDR3 is TGTGCCAGCTCACCACGGACAGCGTCAGAGACCCAGTACTTC. The chain links TRBV18 to TRBJ2-5, with a possible D match to TRBD1 (6 bases). The CDR3 length is 14 residues. V dropped 1 base and J dropped 4 bases, with 10 bases sitting between them. Germline lookup yields CDR1 KGHSH and CDR2 LQKENI.

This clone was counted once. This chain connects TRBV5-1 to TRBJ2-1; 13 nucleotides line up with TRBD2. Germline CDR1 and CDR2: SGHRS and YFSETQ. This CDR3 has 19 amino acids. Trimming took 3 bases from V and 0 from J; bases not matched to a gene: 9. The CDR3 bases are TGCGCCAGCAGCTCGGCGGGACTAGCGGGAACACACTCCTACAATGAGCAGTTCTTC. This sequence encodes CASSSAGLAGTHSYNEQFF.